The 9 T cell receptor beta chains given below trace back to one sample, sequenced in a study of long-term antiretroviral therapy in people with HIV. At the survey level, the v3.0 immunoSEQ assay was run. Libraries were prepared by immunoSEQ multiplex PCR; TCRdb keeps only in-frame clonotypes and omits some of them. The table lists about 34,000 clones, 70% to 90% of them singletons. This specimen was unsorted PBMCs, taken around 2.7 years before starting antiretroviral therapy. The receptors originated from a woman in her twenties or thirties with HIV.

The V gene is TRBV13, the J gene TRBJ2-7, with 7 bases that match TRBD2. There are 16 residues in the CDR3. V gave up 3 bases and J gave up 2 bases; unmatched junction bases: 10. Germline V gene data show CDR1 as PRHDT and CDR2 as FYEKMQ (reference sequence). In DNA, the CDR3 is TGTGCCAGCAGCTTTAGCCTAGCGGCCCGGCCCTACGAGCAGTACTTC. Protein: CASSFSLAARPYEQYF.

The chain couples TRBV2 to TRBJ2-2; D gene uncertain. Germline V gives CDR1 SNHLY, CDR2 FYNNEI. Trimming stripped 5 bases from V and 6 bases from J, with 10 bases between. The CDR3 is made up of 13 amino acids. CDR3 loop: CASSRELAGELFF. The CDR3 nucleotides are TGTGCCAGCAGTCGAGAGTTGGCCGGGGAGCTGTTTTTT.

This chain links TRBV29-1 with TRBJ2-1; D may be TRBD2 (6 bases). The CDR3 extends over 17 amino acids. Trimming removed 5 bases from V and 7 bases from J, with 27 bases in between. The V gene's germline CDR1 is SQVTM and CDR2 ANQGSEA. This CDR3 reads CSVLRSGTRGIGNEQFF. Written as DNA, the CDR3 is TGCAGCGTTCTACGGAGTGGGACGCGCGGGATAGGGAATGAGCAGTTCTTC.

This chain uses TRBV5-1 with TRBJ2-7; 8 bases map to TRBD2. The V segment lost 8 bases and the J segment 2 bases; nucleotides outside the gene matches: 6. This CDR3 spans 13 amino acids. Germline loops: CDR1 SGHRS, CDR2 YFSETQ. The CDR3, as DNA: TGCGCCAGTAAATCGGGAGGGGCCTACGAGCAGTACTTC. It yields the protein CASKSGGAYEQYF.

V is TRBV4-1 and J is TRBJ2-5, with D unclear. Trimming removed 3 bases from V and 7 bases from J, with 9 bases in between. Germline assignment: CDR1 MGHRA and CDR2 YSYEKL. The CDR3 totals 12 residues. The CDR3 coding sequence is TGCGCCAGCAGCCAGGAGCTTGGGACCCAGTACTTC. Protein sequence: CASSQELGTQYF.

CDR3 bases: TGTGCTAGTGGTTTGGTACCTGGGGGGCTTAGGCCCACAGATACGCAGTATTTT. It is translated as CASGLVPGGLRPTDTQYF. V usage is TRBV12-5 and J usage is TRBJ2-3, with D perhaps given as TRBD1 or TRBD2 (6 bases each). Trimming cost V 0 bases and J 2 bases, with 18 bases left between them. Germline loops: CDR1 LGHNT, CDR2 FRNRAP. The CDR3 is 18 amino acids.

This clone appeared a single time. The V call is TRBV9, the J call TRBJ2-5; D is perhaps TRBD2 (5 bases). CDR3 length: 12 residues. Trimming removed 3 bases at V and 10 bases at J, with 13 bases between. Germline lookup yields CDR1 SGDLS and CDR2 YYNGEE. CDR3 residues: CASSAYLGDQYF. CDR3 bases: TGTGCCAGCAGCGCGTATCTGGGAGACCAGTACTTC.

This clone was recorded only once. V is TRBV5-6 and J is TRBJ2-1; 7 bases are shared with TRBD1. This CDR3 has 15 residues. The germline V gene has CDR1 SGHDT and CDR2 YYEEEE. After removal of 4 bases from V and 0 bases from J, the junction contained 4 bases not matched to a gene. The CDR3 sequence: CASSGNRGSYNEQFF. CDR3 in DNA: TGTGCCAGCAGCGGGAACAGGGGCTCCTACAATGAGCAGTTCTTC.

CDR3 nucleotide sequence: TGTGCCAGCAGTGAGGGGACAGGGCGCACAGATACGCAGTATTTT. As protein: CASSEGTGRTDTQYF. This sequence joins TRBV25-1 and TRBJ2-3; 9 nucleotides line up with TRBD1. J was trimmed by 1 base and V by 3 bases; bases with no gene match: 2. The germline V gene encodes CDR1 MGHDK and CDR2 SYGVNS. The CDR3 has 15 amino acids. The variable domain in full, completed from reference TRBV25-1 and TRBJ2-3, reads EADIYQTPRYLVIGTGKKITLECSQTMGHDKMYWYQQDPGMELHLIHYSYGVNSTEKGDLSSESTVSRIRTEHFPLTLESARPSHTSQYLCASSEGTGRTDTQYFGPGTRLTVL.